This entry is about one T cell receptor (beta chain). The data originate from a study of blood T cell repertoires in COVID-19. On the study more broadly: Acute and convalescent COVID-19 specimens originated in the United States, Italy and Spain.

CDR3 length equals 14 residues. Trimming pared 4 bases from V and 6 bases from J, leaving 16 bases between. Per germline, CDR1 SGHRS and CDR2 YFSETQ. Authors' data handling: Reference gene primer amplification gave estimated nucleated cell counts. Profiling relied on immunoSEQ multiplex PCR, and the TCRdb table lists in-frame clones only, not all of them. D and trimming come from the DNA, and the V and J calls and clone size come from that table. The profile covers around 100,000 clones, with roughly 84% appearing a single time and approximately 6.8% taken by the ten largest. The V gene is TRBV5-1, the J gene TRBJ1-1; possible D gene TRBD1, 6 bases. This clonotype was obtained from a man between 60 and 70 years old with acute or convalescent COVID-19. The sample taken for sequencing was peripheral blood. The CDR3 sequence is CASSPRQDIAEAFF. The DNA of the CDR3 is TGCGCCAGCAGCCCCCGACAGGACATCGCTGAAGCTTTCTTT.